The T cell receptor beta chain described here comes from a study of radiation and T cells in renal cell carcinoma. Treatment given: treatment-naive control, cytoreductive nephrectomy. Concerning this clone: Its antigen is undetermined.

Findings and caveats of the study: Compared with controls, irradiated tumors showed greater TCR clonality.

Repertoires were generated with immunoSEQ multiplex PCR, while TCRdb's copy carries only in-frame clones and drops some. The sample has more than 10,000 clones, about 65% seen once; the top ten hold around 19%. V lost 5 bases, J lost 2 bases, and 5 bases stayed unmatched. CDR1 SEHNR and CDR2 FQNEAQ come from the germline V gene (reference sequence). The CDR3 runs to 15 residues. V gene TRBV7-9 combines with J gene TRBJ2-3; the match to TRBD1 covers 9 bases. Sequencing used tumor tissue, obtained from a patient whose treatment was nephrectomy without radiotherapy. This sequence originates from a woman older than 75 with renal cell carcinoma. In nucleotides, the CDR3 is TGTGCCAGCAGCCCGGGGACAGGGCCCACAGATACGCAGTATTTT. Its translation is CASSPGTGPTDTQYF.